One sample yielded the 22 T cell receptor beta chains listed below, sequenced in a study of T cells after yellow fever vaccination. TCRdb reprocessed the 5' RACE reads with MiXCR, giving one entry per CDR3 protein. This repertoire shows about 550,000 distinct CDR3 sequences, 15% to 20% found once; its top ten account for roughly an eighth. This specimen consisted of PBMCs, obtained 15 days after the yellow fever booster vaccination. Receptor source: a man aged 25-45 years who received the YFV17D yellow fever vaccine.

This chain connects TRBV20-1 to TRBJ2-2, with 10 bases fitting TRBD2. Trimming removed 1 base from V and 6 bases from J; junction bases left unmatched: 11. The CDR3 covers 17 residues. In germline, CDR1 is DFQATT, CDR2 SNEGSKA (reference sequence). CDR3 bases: TGCAGTGCTAGAGGCCGGTTAGCGGGAGGTTCACCCGGGGAGCTGTTTTTT. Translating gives CSARGRLAGGSPGELFF.

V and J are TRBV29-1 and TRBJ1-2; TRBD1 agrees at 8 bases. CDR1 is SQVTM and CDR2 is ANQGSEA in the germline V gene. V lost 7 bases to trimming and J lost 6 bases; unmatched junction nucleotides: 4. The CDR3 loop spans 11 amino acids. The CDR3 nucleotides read TGCAGCGCAGGGGGCTCGGATGGCTACACCTTC. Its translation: CSAGGSDGYTF. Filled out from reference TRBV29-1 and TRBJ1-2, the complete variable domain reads SAVISQKPSRDICQRGTSLTIQCQVDSQVTMMFWYRQQPGQSLTLIATANQGSEATYESGFVIDKFPISRPNLTFSTLTVSNMSPEDSSIYLCSAGGSDGYTFGSGTRLTVV.

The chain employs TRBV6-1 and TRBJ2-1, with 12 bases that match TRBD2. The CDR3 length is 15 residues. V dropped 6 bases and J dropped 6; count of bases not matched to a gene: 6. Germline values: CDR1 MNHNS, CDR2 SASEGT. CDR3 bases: TGTGCCAGCAGAGATGCTAGCGGGGGGGCCAATGAGCAGTTCTTC. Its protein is CASRDASGGANEQFF.

The DNA of the CDR3 is TGCGCCAGCAGCTTGGGCGGGAAGTTGGAGACCCAGTACTTC. This gives the protein CASSLGGKLETQYF. The chain uses TRBV5-1 and TRBJ2-5; maybe TRBD2 (6 bases). The CDR3 spans 14 residues. With 0 bases removed from V and 5 bases from J, the gap between germline ends came to 11 bases. In germline, CDR1 is SGHRS, CDR2 YFSETQ.

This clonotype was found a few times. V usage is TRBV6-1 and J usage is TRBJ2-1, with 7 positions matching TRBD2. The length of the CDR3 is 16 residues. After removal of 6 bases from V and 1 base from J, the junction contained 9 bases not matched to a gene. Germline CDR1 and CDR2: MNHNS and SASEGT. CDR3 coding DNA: TGTGCCAGCAGCACCGGGACTACAGTATCCTACAATGAGCAGTTCTTC. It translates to CASSTGTTVSYNEQFF.

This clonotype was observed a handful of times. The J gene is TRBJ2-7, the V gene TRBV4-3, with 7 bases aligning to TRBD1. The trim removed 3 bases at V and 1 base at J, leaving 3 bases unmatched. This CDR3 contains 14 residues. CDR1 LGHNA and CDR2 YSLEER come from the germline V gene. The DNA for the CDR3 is TGCGCCAGCAGCCAGGAGGACAGGTCCTACGAGCAGTACTTC. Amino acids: CASSQEDRSYEQYF.

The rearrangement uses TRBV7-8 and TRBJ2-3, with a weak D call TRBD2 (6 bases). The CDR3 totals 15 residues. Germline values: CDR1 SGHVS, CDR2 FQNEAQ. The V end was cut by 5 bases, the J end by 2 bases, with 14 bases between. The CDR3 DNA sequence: TGTGCCAGCAGCCCCCGGGACTTTATCACAGATACGCAGTATTTT. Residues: CASSPRDFITDTQYF.

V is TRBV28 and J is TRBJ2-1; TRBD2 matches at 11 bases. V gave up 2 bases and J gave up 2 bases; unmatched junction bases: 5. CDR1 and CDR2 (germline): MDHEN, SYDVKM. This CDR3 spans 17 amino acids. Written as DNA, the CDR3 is TGTGCCAGCAGTTTAGGGGAGACTAGCGGGGCCTACAATGAGCAGTTCTTC. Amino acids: CASSLGETSGAYNEQFF.

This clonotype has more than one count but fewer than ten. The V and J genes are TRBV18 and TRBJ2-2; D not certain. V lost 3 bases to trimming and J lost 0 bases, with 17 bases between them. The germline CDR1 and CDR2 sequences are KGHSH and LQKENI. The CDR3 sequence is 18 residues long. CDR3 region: CASSPHSAASANTGELFF. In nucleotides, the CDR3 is TGTGCCAGCTCACCCCACTCTGCAGCGAGCGCGAACACCGGGGAGCTGTTTTTT.

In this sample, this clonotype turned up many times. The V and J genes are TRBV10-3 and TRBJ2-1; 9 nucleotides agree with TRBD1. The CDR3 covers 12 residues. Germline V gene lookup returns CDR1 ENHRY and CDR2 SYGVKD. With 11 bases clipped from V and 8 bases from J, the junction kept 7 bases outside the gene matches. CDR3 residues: CAVRDRVDEQFF. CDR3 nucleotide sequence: TGTGCCGTCCGGGACAGGGTCGATGAGCAGTTCTTC.

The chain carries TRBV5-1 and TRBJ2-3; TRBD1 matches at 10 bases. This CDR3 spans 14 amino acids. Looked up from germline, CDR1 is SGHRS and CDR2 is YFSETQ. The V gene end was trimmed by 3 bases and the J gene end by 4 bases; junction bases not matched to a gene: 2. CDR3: CASSWDRGSDTQYF. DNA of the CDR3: TGCGCCAGCAGCTGGGACAGGGGATCAGATACGCAGTATTTT.

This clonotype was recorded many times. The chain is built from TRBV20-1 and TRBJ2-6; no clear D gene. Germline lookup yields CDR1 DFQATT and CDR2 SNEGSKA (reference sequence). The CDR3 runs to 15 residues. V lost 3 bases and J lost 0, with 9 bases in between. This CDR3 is CSASPGVSGANVLTF. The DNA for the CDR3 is TGCAGTGCTAGTCCGGGCGTCTCTGGGGCCAACGTCCTGACTTTC.

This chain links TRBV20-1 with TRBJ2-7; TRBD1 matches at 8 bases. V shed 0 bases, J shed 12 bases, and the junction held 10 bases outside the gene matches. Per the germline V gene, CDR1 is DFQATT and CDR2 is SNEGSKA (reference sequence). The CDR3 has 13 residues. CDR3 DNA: TGCAGTGCTAGAGATGAAGGGGACAGGCCCGGGTACTTC. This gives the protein CSARDEGDRPGYF.

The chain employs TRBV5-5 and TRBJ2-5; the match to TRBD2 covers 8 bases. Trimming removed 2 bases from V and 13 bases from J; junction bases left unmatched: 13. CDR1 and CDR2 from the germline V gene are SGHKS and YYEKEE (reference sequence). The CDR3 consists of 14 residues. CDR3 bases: TGTGCCAGCAGCTTCAATTCGAGAGCGGGAGAAGGGTACTTC. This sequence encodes CASSFNSRAGEGYF.

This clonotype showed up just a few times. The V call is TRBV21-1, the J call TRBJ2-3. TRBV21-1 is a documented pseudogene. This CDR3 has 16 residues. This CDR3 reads CASSKDYGNSTDTQYF. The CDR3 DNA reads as TGTGCCAGCAGCAAAGACTACGGAAATAGCACAGATACGCAGTATTTT.

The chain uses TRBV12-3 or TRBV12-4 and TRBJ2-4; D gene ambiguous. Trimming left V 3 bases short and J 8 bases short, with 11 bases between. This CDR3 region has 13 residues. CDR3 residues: CASSLVGWDIQYF. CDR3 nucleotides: TGTGCCAGCAGTTTGGTGGGCTGGGACATTCAGTACTTC.

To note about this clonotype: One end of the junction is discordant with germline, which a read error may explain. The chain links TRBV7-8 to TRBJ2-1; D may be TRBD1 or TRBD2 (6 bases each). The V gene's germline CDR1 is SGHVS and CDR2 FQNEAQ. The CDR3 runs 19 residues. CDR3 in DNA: TGTGCCAGCAGCCGGGGGCAGTCCCGGCGCGTGGGCTCCTACTATGAGCAGTTCTTC. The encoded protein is CASSRGQSRRVGSYYEQFF.

The CDR3 bases are TGTGCCAGCACACGGGACTTCACCTACGAGCAGTACTTC. Protein: CASTRDFTYEQYF. The gene calls are TRBV6-2 or TRBV6-3 and TRBJ2-7; D possibly corresponds to TRBD2 (6 bases). CDR1 and CDR2 (germline): MNHEY, SVGEGT. The CDR3 is made up of 13 amino acids. V was trimmed by 7 bases and J by 2 bases, leaving 12 bases between them.

This CDR3 reads CASSYSAGYGLAELHTQYF. The CDR3 nucleotides are TGTGCCAGCAGTTACTCCGCAGGTTACGGACTAGCGGAGCTCCATACGCAGTATTTT. V usage is TRBV6-5 and J usage is TRBJ2-3; 10 nucleotides agree with TRBD2. Germline V gives CDR1 MNHEY, CDR2 SVGAGI. This CDR3 contains 19 residues. The V and J ends lost 0 bases and 7 bases, in that order; junction bases with no gene match: 16.

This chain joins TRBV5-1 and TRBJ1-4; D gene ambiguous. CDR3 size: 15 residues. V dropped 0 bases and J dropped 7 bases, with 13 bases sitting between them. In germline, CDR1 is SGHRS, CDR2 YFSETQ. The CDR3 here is CASSLVGERSEKLFF. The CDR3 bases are TGCGCCAGCAGCTTGGTCGGAGAGCGGAGTGAAAAACTGTTTTTT.

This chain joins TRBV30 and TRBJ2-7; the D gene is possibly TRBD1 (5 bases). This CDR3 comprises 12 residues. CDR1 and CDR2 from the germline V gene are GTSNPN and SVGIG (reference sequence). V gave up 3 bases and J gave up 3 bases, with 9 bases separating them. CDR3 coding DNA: TGTGCCTGGAGCCAGGACAACTACGAGCAGTACTTC. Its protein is CAWSQDNYEQYF. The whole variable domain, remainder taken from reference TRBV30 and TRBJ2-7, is SQTIHQWPATLVQPVGSPLSLECTVEGTSNPNLYWYRQAAGRGLQLLFYSVGIGQISSEVPQNLSASRPQDRQFILSSKKLLLSDSGFYLCAWSQDNYEQYFGPGTRLTVT.

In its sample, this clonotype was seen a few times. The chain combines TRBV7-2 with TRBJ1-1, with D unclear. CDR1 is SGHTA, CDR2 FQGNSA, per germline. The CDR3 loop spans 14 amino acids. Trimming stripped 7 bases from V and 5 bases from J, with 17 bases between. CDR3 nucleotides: TGTGCCAGCACCCTAGGGTCGATGGGGACTGAAGCTTTCTTT. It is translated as CASTLGSMGTEAFF.